This TCR beta chain was documented in a study of early T cells in non-severe SARS-CoV-2 infection. Study-level points and caveats: Matching with VDJdb favored anti-spike CD8 responses (missing private and CD4 specificities).

TCRdb recomputed calls from the 5' RACE reads with MiXCR, one row per CDR3 protein. The table includes 70,000 to 85,000 distinct CDR3 sequences, 9% to 15% detected once. The sample holds many counts of this clonotype. Antigen specificity is unknown. V lost 4 bases to trimming and J lost 1 base; unmatched junction nucleotides: 3. The length of the CDR3 is 15 residues. The clonotype originates from an adult who was a healthcare worker with PCR-confirmed SARS-CoV-2 infection or an uninfected control (not recorded which). The specimen was whole blood. The chain uses TRBV12-3 or TRBV12-4 and TRBJ2-7; 11 bases line up with TRBD2. CDR3 residues: CASSSASGGSYEQYF. The CDR3 DNA reads as TGTGCCAGCAGTTCCGCTAGCGGGGGGTCCTACGAGCAGTACTTC.